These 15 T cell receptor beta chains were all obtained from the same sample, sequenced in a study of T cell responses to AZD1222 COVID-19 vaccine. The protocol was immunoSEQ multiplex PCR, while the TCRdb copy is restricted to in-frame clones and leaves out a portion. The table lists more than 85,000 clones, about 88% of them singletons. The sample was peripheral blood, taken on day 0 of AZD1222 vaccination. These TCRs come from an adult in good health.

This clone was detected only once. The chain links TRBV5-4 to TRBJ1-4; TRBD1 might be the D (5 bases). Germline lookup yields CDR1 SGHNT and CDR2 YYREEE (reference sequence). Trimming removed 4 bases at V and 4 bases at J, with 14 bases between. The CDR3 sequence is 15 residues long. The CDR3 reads CASSPGGRSNEKLFF. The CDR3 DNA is TGTGCCAGCAGCCCTGGGGGACGGAGTAATGAAAAACTGTTTTTT.

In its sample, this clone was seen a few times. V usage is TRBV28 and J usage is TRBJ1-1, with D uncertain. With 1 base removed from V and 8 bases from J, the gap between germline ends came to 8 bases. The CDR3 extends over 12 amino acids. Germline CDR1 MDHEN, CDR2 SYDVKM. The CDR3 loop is CASSLFPGEAFF. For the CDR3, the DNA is TGTGCCAGCAGTTTATTTCCGGGGGAAGCTTTCTTT.

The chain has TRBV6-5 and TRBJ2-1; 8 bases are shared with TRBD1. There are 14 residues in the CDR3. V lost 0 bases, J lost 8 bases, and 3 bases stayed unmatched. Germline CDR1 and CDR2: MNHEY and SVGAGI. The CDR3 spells CASSYSRGHDEQFF. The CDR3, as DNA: TGTGCCAGCAGTTACTCCAGGGGGCATGATGAGCAGTTCTTC.

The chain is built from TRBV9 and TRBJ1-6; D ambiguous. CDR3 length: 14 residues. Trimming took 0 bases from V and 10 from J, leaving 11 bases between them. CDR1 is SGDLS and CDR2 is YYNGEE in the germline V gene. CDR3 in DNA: TGTGCCAGCAGCGTAGGGGCAGGAGGGTCACCCCTCCACTTT. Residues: CASSVGAGGSPLHF. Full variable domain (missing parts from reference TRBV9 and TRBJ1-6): DSGVTQTPKHLITATGQRVTLRCSPRSGDLSVYWYQQSLDQGLQFLIQYYNGEERAKGNILERFSAQQFPDLHSELNLSSLELGDSALYFCASSVGAGGSPLHFGNGTRLTVT.

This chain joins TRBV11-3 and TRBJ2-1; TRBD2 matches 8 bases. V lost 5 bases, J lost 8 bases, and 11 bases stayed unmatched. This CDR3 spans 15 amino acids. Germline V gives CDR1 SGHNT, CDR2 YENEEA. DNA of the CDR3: TGTGCCAGCAGCGATAGCGGGATGCGCGGGGATGAGCAGTTCTTC. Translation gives CASSDSGMRGDEQFF.

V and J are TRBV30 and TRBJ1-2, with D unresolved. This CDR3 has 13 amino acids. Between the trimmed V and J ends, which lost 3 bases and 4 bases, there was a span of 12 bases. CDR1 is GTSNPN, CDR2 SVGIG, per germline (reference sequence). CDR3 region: CAWSIVGGYGYTF. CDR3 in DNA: TGTGCCTGGAGCATAGTGGGCGGCTATGGCTACACCTTC.

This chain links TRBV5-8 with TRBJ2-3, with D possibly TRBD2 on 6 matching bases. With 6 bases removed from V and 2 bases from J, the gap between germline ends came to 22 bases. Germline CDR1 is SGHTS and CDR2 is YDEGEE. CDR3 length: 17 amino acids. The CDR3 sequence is CASKLKGGPTLTDTQYF. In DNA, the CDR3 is TGTGCCAGCAAACTTAAGGGAGGACCTACCCTCACAGATACGCAGTATTTT.

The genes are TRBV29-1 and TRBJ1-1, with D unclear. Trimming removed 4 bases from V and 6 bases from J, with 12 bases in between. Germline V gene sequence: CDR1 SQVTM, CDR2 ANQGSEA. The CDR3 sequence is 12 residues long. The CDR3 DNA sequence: TGCAGCGTTGCCCCGTCTATCTCTGAAGCTTTCTTT. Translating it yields CSVAPSISEAFF.

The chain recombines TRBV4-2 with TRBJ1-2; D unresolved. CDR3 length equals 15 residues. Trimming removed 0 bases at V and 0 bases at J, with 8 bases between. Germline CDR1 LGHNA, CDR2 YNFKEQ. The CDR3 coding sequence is TGTGCCAGCAGCCAAGAGACGGACTCTAACTATGGCTACACCTTC. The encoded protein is CASSQETDSNYGYTF.

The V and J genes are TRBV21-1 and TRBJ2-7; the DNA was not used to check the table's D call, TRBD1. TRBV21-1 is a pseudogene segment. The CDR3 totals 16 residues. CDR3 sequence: CASSPRRGLGDYEQYV. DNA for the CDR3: TGTGCCAGCAGCCCCAGAAGGGGGCTGGGGGATTACGAGCAGTACGTC.

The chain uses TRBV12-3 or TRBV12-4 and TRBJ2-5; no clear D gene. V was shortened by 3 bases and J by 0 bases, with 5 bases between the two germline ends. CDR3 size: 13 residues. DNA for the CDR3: TGTGCCAGCAGTTTGACCCACCAAGAGACCCAGTACTTC. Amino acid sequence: CASSLTHQETQYF.

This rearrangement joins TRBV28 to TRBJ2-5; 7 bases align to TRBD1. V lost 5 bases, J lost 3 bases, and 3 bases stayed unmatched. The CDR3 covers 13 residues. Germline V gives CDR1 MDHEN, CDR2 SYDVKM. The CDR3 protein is CASSNRGEETQYF. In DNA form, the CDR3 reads TGTGCCAGCAGTAACAGGGGAGAAGAGACCCAGTACTTC.

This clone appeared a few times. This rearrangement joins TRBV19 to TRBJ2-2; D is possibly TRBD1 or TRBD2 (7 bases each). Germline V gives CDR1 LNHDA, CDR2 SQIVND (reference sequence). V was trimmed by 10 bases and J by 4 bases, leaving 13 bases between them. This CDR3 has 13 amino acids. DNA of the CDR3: TGTGCCACCAGGGGGGGTGGCACCGGGGAGCTGTTTTTT. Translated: CATRGGGTGELFF.

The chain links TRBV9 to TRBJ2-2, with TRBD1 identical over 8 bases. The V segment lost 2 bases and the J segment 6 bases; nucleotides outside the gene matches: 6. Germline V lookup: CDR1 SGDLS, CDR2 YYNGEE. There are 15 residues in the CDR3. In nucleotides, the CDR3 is TGTGCCAGCAGCGTTCCGGGACAGGTACCCGGGGAGCTGTTTTTT. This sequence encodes CASSVPGQVPGELFF. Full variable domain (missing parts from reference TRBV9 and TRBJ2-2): DSGVTQTPKHLITATGQRVTLRCSPRSGDLSVYWYQQSLDQGLQFLIQYYNGEERAKGNILERFSAQQFPDLHSELNLSSLELGDSALYFCASSVPGQVPGELFFGEGSRLTVL.

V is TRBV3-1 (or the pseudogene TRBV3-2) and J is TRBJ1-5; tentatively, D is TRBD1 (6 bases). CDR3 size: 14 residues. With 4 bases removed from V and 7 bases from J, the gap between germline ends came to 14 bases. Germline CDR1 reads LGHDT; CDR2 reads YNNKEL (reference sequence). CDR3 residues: CASSRNPGAQPQHF. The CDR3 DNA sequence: TGTGCCAGCAGCCGCAATCCGGGGGCCCAGCCCCAGCATTTT.